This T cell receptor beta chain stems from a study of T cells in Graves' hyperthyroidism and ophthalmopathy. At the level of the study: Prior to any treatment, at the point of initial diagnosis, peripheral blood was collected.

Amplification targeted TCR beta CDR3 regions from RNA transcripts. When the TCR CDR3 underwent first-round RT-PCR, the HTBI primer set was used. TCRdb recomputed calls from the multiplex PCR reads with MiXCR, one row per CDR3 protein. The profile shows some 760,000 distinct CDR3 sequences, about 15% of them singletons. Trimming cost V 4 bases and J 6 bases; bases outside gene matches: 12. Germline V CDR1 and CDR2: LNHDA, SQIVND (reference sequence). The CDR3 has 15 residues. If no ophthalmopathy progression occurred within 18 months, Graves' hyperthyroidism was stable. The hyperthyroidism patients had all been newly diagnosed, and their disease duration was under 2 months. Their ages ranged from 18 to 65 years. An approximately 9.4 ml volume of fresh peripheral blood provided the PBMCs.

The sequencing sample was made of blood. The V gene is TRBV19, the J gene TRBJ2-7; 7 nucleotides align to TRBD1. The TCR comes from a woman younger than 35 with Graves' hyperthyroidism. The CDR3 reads CASSNKAGGRSEQYF. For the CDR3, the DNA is TGTGCCAGTAGTAACAAAGCAGGGGGAAGGAGCGAGCAGTACTTC.